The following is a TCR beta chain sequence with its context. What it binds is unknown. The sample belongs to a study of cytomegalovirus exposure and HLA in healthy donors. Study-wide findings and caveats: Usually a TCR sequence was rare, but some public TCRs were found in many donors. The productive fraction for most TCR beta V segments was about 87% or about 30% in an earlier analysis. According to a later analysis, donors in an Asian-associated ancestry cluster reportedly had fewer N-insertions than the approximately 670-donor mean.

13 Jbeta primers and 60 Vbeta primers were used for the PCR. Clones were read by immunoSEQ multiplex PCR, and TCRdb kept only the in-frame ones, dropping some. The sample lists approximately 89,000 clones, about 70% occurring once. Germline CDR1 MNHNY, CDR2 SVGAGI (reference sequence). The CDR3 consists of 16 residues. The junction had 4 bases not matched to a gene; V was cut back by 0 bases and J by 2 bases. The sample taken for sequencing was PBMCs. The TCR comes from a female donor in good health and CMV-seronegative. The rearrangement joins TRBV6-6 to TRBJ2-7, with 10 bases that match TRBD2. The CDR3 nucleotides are TGTGCCAGCAGTTACTCAAAACTAGCGGGAACCTACGAGCAGTACTTC. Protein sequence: CASSYSKLAGTYEQYF.